The entry below gives a single T cell receptor (beta chain) sequence along with its context. Repertoires were generated with immunoSEQ multiplex PCR, while TCRdb's copy carries only in-frame clones and drops some. Of about 87,000 clones listed, over 70% are singletons. This sample is part of a study of blood T cell repertoires in COVID-19. Study information: From T cells, B-cell-depleted T cells, or PBMCs came the material, which was cDNA or gDNA.

There are 16 residues in the CDR3. CDR1 and CDR2 from the germline V gene are SGHRS and YFSETQ. Trimming shortened V by 1 base and J by 1 base, and 14 bases separated the two germline ends. The receptor's source is a woman aged 45-65 years with acute or convalescent COVID-19. The V call is TRBV5-1, the J call TRBJ2-5; D might be TRBD2 (5 bases). Sequenced sample: peripheral blood. The CDR3 region is CASSLYPHEGQETQYF. The CDR3 nucleotides read TGCGCCAGCAGCTTGTATCCCCATGAGGGCCAAGAGACCCAGTACTTC. The full variable domain, with the rest looked up from reference TRBV5-1 and TRBJ2-5, is KAGVTQTPRYLIKTRGQQVTLSCSPISGHRSVSWYQQTPGQGLQFLFEYFSETQRNKGNFPGRFSGRQFSNSRSEMNVSTLELGDSALYLCASSLYPHEGQETQYFGPGTRLLVL.